This T cell receptor beta chain was identified during a study of T-cell reconstitution after alpha-beta-depleted transplantation in children. This clonotype was counted many times. Its antigen is still unknown. The CDR3 totals 15 residues. V was clipped by 4 bases and J by 8 bases; unmatched bases: 8. Germline V gene sequence: CDR1 SGHDT, CDR2 YYEEEE. Preparing the TCRbeta library involved the use of unique molecular identifiers. TCRdb reprocessed the PCR reads via MiXCR and lists one record per CDR3 protein. The sample shows about 32,000 distinct CDR3 sequences, about 7% of them seen only once. Findings of the study overall: After one year, T-cell counts and TCRbeta diversity mostly came from new T cells. Several patients had high TCRbeta diversity at day 60; it came from surviving recipient T cells and thymic progenitors. Expanded graft clones numbering several hundred reportedly gave rise to alpha-beta T cells about two months after transplant.

This chain connects TRBV5-6 to TRBJ1-5, with 11 positions matching TRBD1. The material sequenced was peripheral blood, taken 60 days after TCRalphabeta/CD19-depleted stem cell transplant. The clonotype comes from a child under two years old who had a stem cell transplant for acute myeloid leukemia, so the T cells may come from the graft donor. CDR3 sequence (DNA): TGTGCCAGCAGCCTCGGGACAGGGGGGGGTAAGCCCCAGCATTTT. Translating gives CASSLGTGGGKPQHF.